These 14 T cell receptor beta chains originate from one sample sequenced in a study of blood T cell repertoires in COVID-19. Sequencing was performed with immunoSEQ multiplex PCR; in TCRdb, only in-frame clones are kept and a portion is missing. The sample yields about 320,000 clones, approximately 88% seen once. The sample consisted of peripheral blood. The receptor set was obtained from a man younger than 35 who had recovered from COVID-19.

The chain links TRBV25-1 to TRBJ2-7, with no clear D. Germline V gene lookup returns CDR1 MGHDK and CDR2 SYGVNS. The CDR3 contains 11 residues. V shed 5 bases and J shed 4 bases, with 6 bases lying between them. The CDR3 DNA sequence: TGTGCCAGCAGTAACGAGTACGAGCAGTACTTC. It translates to CASSNEYEQYF.

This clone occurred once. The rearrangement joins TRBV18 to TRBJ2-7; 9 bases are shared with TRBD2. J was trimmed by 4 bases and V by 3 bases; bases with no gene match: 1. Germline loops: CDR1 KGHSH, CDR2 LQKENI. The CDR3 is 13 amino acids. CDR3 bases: TGTGCCAGCTCACCCGCGGGAGGGTACGAGCAGTACTTC. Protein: CASSPAGGYEQYF.

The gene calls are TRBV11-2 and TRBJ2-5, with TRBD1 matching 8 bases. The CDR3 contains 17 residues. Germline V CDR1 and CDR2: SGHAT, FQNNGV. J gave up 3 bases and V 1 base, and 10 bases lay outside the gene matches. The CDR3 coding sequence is TGTGCCAGCAGCTTAGGCGTAGCAGGGGGCGAAAAAGAGACCCAGTACTTC. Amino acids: CASSLGVAGGEKETQYF.

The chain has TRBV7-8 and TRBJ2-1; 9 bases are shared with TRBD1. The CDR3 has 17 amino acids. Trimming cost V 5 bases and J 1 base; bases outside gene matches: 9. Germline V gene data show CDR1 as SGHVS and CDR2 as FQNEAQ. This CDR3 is CASSVQGAGLSYNEQFF. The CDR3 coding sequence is TGTGCCAGCAGCGTACAGGGGGCGGGCTTGTCCTACAATGAGCAGTTCTTC.

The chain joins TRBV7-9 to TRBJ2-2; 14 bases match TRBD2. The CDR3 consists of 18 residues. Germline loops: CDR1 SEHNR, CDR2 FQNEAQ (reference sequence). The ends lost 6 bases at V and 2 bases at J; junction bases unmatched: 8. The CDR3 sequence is CASSRAGTSGGNTGELFF. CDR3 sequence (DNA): TGTGCCAGCAGTCGGGCCGGGACTAGCGGGGGAAACACCGGGGAGCTGTTTTTT.

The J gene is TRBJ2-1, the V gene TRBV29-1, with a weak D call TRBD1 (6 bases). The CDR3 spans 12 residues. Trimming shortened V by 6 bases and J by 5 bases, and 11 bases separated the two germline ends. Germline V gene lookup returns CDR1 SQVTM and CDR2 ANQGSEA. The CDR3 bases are TGCAGCGTGTCCACAGGGAACAATGAGCAGTTCTTC. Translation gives CSVSTGNNEQFF.

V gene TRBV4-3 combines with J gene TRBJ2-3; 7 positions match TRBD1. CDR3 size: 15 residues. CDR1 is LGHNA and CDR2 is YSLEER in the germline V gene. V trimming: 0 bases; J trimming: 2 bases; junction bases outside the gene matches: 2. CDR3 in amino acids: CASSQDGQATDTQYF. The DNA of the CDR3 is TGCGCCAGCAGCCAAGACGGACAGGCCACAGATACGCAGTATTTT.

As DNA, the CDR3 is TGTGCCAGCAGCTTAGATTACCTCCGGGACACCAACACCGGGGAGCTGTTTTTT. It codes for CASSLDYLRDTNTGELFF. The chain employs TRBV7-9 and TRBJ2-2; TRBD1 is a possible D gene (6 bases). Trimming removed 1 base at V and 2 bases at J, with 17 bases between. Germline V CDR1 and CDR2: SEHNR, FQNEAQ (reference sequence). The CDR3 covers 18 residues.

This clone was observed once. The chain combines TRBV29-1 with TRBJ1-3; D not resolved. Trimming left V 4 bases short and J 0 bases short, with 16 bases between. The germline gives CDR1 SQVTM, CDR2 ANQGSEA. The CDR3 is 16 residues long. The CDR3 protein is CSVVLLDSDSGNTIYF. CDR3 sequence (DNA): TGCAGCGTTGTCCTTCTTGACTCAGACTCTGGAAACACCATATATTTT. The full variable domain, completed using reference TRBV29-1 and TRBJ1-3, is SAVISQKPSRDICQRGTSLTIQCQVDSQVTMMFWYRQQPGQSLTLIATANQGSEATYESGFVIDKFPISRPNLTFSTLTVSNMSPEDSSIYLCSVVLLDSDSGNTIYFGEGSWLTVV.

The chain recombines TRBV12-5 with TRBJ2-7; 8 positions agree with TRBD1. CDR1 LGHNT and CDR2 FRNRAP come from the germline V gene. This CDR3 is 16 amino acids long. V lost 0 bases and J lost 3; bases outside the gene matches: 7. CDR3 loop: CASGLVTTGTGYEQYF. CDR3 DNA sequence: TGTGCTAGTGGTTTGGTCACCACCGGGACAGGCTACGAGCAGTACTTC.

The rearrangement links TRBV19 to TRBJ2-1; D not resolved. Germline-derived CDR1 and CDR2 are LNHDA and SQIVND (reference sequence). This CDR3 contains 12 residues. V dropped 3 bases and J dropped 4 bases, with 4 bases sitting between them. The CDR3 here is CASSIRYNEQFF. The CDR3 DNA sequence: TGTGCCAGTAGTATCCGGTACAATGAGCAGTTCTTC.

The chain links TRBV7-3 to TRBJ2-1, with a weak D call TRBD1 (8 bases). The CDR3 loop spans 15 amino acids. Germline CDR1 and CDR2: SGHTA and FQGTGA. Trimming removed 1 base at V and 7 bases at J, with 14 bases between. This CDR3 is CASSLNRGRGNEQFF. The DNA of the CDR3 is TGTGCCAGCAGCTTAAACAGGGGGAGGGGGAATGAGCAGTTCTTC.

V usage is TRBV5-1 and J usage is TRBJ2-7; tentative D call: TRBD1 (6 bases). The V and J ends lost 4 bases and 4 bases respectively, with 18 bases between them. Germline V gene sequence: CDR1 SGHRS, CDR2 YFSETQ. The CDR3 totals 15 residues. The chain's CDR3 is CASSVAGGGGYEQYF. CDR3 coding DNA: TGCGCCAGCAGCGTGGCTGGTGGGGGCGGGTACGAGCAGTACTTC.

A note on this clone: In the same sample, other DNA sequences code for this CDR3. The DNA for the CDR3 is TGTGCCAGTAGAGCCGGGACTACGAGCACAGATACGCAGTATTTT. As protein: CASRAGTTSTDTQYF. The chain combines TRBV2 with TRBJ2-3; TRBD2 matches 7 bases. CDR3 length: 15 amino acids. Germline lookup yields CDR1 SNHLY and CDR2 FYNNEI. V trimming: 9 bases; J trimming: 0 bases; junction bases outside the gene matches: 9.